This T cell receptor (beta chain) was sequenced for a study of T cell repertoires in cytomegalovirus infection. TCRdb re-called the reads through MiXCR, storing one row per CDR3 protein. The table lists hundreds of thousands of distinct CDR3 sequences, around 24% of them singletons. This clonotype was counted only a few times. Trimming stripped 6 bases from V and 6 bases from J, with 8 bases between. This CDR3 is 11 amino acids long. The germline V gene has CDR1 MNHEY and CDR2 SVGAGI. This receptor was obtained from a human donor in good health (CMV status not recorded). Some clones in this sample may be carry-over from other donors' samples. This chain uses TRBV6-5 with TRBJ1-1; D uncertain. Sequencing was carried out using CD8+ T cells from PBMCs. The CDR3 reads CASSPHPEAFF. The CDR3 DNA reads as TGTGCCAGCAGCCCCCATCCTGAAGCTTTCTTT.